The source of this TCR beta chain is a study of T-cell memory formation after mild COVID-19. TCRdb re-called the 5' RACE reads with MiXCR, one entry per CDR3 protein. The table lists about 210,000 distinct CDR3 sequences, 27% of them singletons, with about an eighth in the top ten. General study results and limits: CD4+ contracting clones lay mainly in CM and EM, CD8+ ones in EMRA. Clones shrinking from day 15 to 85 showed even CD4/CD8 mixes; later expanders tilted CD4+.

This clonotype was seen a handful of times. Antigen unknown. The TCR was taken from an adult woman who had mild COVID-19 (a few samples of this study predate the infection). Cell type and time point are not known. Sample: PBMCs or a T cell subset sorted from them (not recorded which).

CDR3 sequence (DNA): TGTGCCAGCAGCTTAGGGCTAGCGGGAGACAACGAGCAGTACTTC. It is translated as CASSLGLAGDNEQYF. The chain uses TRBV7-2 and TRBJ2-7, with 10 bases identical to TRBD2. V lost 1 base and J lost 5; bases outside the gene matches: 5. The germline V gene encodes CDR1 SGHTA and CDR2 FQGNSA. The CDR3 spans 15 residues.